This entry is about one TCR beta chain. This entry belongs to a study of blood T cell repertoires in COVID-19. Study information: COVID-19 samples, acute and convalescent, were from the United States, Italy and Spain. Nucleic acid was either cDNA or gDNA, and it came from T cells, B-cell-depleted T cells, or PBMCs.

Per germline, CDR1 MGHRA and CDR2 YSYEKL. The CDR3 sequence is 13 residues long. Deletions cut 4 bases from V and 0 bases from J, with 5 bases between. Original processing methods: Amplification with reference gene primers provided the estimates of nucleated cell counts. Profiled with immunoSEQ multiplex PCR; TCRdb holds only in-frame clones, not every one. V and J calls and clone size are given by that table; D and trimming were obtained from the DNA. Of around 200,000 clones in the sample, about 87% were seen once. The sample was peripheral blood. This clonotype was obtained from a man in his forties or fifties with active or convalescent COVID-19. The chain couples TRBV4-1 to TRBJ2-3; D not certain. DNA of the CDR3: TGCGCCAGCAGCCGCAGGAGCACAGATACGCAGTATTTT. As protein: CASSRRSTDTQYF.